These T cell receptor beta chains were read from a single sample in a study of shared clonotypes between healthy human individuals. The protocol was immunoSEQ multiplex PCR, while the TCRdb copy is restricted to in-frame clones and leaves out a portion. The sample lists 550,000 to 800,000 clones; about 74% were seen once. The sequenced sample was memory CD4+ T cells sorted from blood. These receptors all stem from a woman in her thirties in good health. CDR3s include the opening cysteine and the closing phenylalanine or tryptophan. A D gene is named only where the DNA matches it firmly. The size field is filled for only some rows; it gives once, few, many or a size class.

NA TRBJ2-2 NA TRBV9 TGTGCCAGCAGCGTAGTAGGGGGTCGGGACACCGGGGAGCTGTTTTTT CASSVVGGRDTGELFF
once TRBJ2-3 NA TRBV5-4 TGTGCCAGCAGCTTGGTGTCGGATACTAGCACAGATACGCAGTATTTT CASSLVSDTSTDTQYF
NA TRBJ1-1 NA TRBV12-5 TGTGCTAGTGGTTTGGTACTGGGCAGAGAGAACACTGAAGCTTTCTTT CASGLVLGRENTEAFF
NA TRBJ2-7 TRBD2 TRBV11-2 TGTGCCAGCAGCCCTAGCGGGAGGTCGGTTTTCGAGCAGTACTTC CASSPSGRSVFEQYF
NA TRBJ2-5 NA TRBV30 TGTGCCTGGGTTAGGGACGCGGAGACCCAGTACTTC CAWVRDAETQYF
NA TRBJ1-4 NA TRBV20-1 TGCAGTGCTTGGGGCGGTGAAAAACTGTTTTTT CSAWGGEKLFF
NA TRBJ2-1 TRBD2 TRBV2 TGTGCCAGCAGTGTTGGTAGCGGGAGGGCCGTGGCCAATGAGCAGTTCTTC CASSVGSGRAVANEQFF
NA TRBJ2-7 NA TRBV28 TGTGCCAGCAAAATAGCTTCCTCCGGCTACGAGCAGTACTTC CASKIASSGYEQYF
NA TRBJ2-7 TRBD1 TRBV19 TGTGCCAGTAGTAACCCCTGGACAGGAACCTACGAGCAGTACTTC CASSNPWTGTYEQYF
NA TRBJ1-1 NA TRBV28 TGTGCCAGCAGTGGGGTCACGATGAACACTGAAGCTTTCTTT CASSGVTMNTEAFF
NA TRBJ2-1 NA TRBV28 TGTGCCAGCAGTTCCCTCCGAGTATCCTACAATGAGCAGTTCTTC CASSSLRVSYNEQFF
few TRBJ2-1 TRBD2 TRBV5-1 TGCGCCAGCAGCTCCCGGACTAGCGGGAGGCGCTACAATGAGCAGTTCTTC CASSSRTSGRRYNEQFF
once TRBJ2-3 NA TRBV11-2 TGTGCCAGCAGCCGGGACTCGTCTCCTGATACGCAGTATTTT CASSRDSSPDTQYF
once TRBJ2-2 TRBD1 TRBV11-2 TGTGCCAGCAGCCCTGGACAGGGGGCGATCGGGGAGCTGTTTTTT CASSPGQGAIGELFF
NA TRBJ2-4 NA TRBV29-1 TGCAGCGTCGGGGGATCCAAAAACATTCAGTACTTC CSVGGSKNIQYF
NA TRBJ1-4 TRBD1 TRBV19 TGTGCCAGTAGTATACCGGGGACAGTAGAAAAACTGTTTTTT CASSIPGTVEKLFF
NA TRBJ2-7 NA TRBV5-1 TGCGCCAGCAGCTTTCAGGGGCCCGGCTCCTACGAGCAGTACTTC CASSFQGPGSYEQYF
NA TRBJ1-5 TRBD1 TRBV19 TGTGCCAGTAGTAAGGACAGGGAAATGAGTCAGCCCCAGCATTTT CASSKDREMSQPQHF
NA TRBJ1-1 NA TRBV28 TGTGCCAGCAGCCTACCCTCTGACAGGAACACTGAAGCTTTCTTT CASSLPSDRNTEAFF
NA TRBJ1-1 NA TRBV27 TGTGCCAGCAGTCCAGGTGAAGGGTTGATGAACACTGAAGCTTTCTTT CASSPGEGLMNTEAFF
NA TRBJ2-5 TRBD2 TRBV5-1 TGCGCCAGCAGCTTGGCGGTGGTAGCGGGAGCACAAGAGACCCAGTACTTC CASSLAVVAGAQETQYF
NA TRBJ2-7 TRBD1 TRBV11-1 TGTGCCAGCAGCTTAGAGGACAGGGCCTACGAGCAGTACTTC CASSLEDRAYEQYF
NA TRBJ2-5 TRBD1 TRBV7-2 TGTGCCAGCAGCTTAGTCATGGGACAGGACGGGACCCAGTACTTC CASSLVMGQDGTQYF
NA TRBJ1-4 NA TRBV7-9 TGTGCCAGCAGCTTAAGTGAAGGAAAACTGTTTTTT CASSLSEGKLFF
NA TRBJ2-3 TRBD2 TRBV5-4 TGTGCCAGCAGCTGGAAGGTAGCGGGTCTAGATACGCAGTATTTT CASSWKVAGLDTQYF
NA TRBJ2-7 NA TRBV29-1 TGCAGCGTTGAAGATTTAAGGGGTGCTTCAACCTACGAGCAGTACTTC CSVEDLRGASTYEQYF
NA TRBJ2-7 NA TRBV6-1 TGTGCCAGCAGTGAGGGCGGTGCCCCCTACGAGCAGTACTTC CASSEGGAPYEQYF
NA TRBJ1-5 NA TRBV6-6 TGTGCCAGCAGCGGAGCTCCCGCCGGGACTAGCCAGCCCCAGCATTTT CASSGAPAGTSQPQHF
once TRBJ2-5 TRBD2 TRBV19 TGTGCCAGTAGTGCGGGACTACCGACGGGGGAGACCCAGTACTTC CASSAGLPTGETQYF
NA TRBJ1-5 NA TRBV28 TGTGCCAGCCACGCCGGGGGGGGCAATCAGCCCCAGCATTTT CASHAGGGNQPQHF
NA TRBJ1-2 NA TRBV28 TGTGCCAGCAGAAGTAGCCCCGCGGCAGCCTCGGGCTACACCTTC CASRSSPAAASGYTF
NA TRBJ2-1 TRBD2 TRBV10-3 TGTGCCATCACCCCAGCGGGGACCGGGAGAGGCGATGAGCAGTTCTTC CAITPAGTGRGDEQFF
NA TRBJ2-5 NA TRBV5-6 TGTGCCAGCAGCTTTAAGATGGAGACCCAGTACTTC CASSFKMETQYF
few TRBJ1-2 TRBD1 TRBV10-2 TGCGCCAGCAGTGACCTCCGACAGGGAGGCTACACCTTC CASSDLRQGGYTF
NA TRBJ2-7 NA TRBV7-8 TGTGCCAGCAGCTTAGTTAGGGGATACGAGCAGTACTTC CASSLVRGYEQYF
NA TRBJ2-3 NA TRBV5-1 TGCGCCAGCAGCTTGGGCGCAGGCCCCACAGATACGCAGTATTTT CASSLGAGPTDTQYF
few TRBJ1-3 TRBD1 TRBV28 TGTGCCAGCAGTTTAGGGACAGCACTCTCTGGAAACACCATATATTTT CASSLGTALSGNTIYF
many TRBJ2-2 TRBD1 TRBV28 TGTGCCAGCAGCTCCGGGACAGGGGGCTTCGGGGAGCTGTTTTTT CASSSGTGGFGELFF
few TRBJ1-3 NA TRBV5-1 TGCGCCATAGACAGCCCCGGCTTCACCATATATTTT CAIDSPGFTIYF
NA TRBJ2-1 TRBD1 TRBV5-1 TGCGCCAGCAGCTCTTGGACAGGTGTAAACGAGCAGTTCTTC CASSSWTGVNEQFF
few TRBJ2-1 NA TRBV7-9 TGTGCCAGCAGCTCTAATCAGAGTCCAATGAGGCAGTTCTTC CASSSNQSPMRQFF
NA TRBJ1-2 TRBD1 TRBV10-3 TGTGCCATCAGTGGGGGGAGAACGGGACAGTCTAACACCTTC CAISGGRTGQSNTF
NA TRBJ2-3 NA TRBV6-1 TGTGCCAGCATTACGACTATAGATACGCAGTATTTT CASITTIDTQYF
NA TRBJ2-7 NA TRBV28 TGTGCCAGCAGCACAGAAATCTACGAGCAGTACTTC CASSTEIYEQYF
NA TRBJ2-3 TRBD2 TRBV28 TGTGCCATCACAGCGGGAGTAATAACAGATACGCAGTATTTT CAITAGVITDTQYF
once TRBJ1-1 NA TRBV27 TGTGCCAGCAGTACAGGGTTTTCTGAAGCTTTCTTT CASSTGFSEAFF
NA TRBJ1-1 NA TRBV28 TGTGCCAGCAGTCTTACAGGGACGATGAACACTGAAGCTTTCTTT CASSLTGTMNTEAFF
NA TRBJ1-4 NA TRBV7-9 TGTGCCAGCAGCTTGGACGAAATTGAAGAAAAACTGTTTTTT CASSLDEIEEKLFF
NA TRBJ2-2 TRBD2 TRBV4-1 TGCGCCAGCAGCCATCGGACTAGCGGGAACACCGGGGAGCTGTTTTTT CASSHRTSGNTGELFF
NA TRBJ2-5 TRBD2 TRBV7-6 TGTGCCAGCAGCTCATCGCGGACTAGCAAAGAGACCCAGTACTTC CASSSSRTSKETQYF
few TRBJ2-7 TRBD2 TRBV10-3 TGTGCCAACGCCGTTCTAGCGGGAGACGAGCAGTACTTC CANAVLAGDEQYF